A selection of T cell receptor beta chains follows, all from one sample in a study of shared clonotypes between healthy human individuals. Libraries were prepared by immunoSEQ multiplex PCR; TCRdb keeps only in-frame clonotypes and omits some of them. The table records about 2.2 million clones, just over 90% of them present only once. The sequenced sample was naive CD8+ T cells from PBMCs. These receptors originate from a man aged 18 to 35 in good health. Some clones in this sample may be carry-over from other donors' samples. The CDR3 runs from the conserved cysteine through the conserved F or W. D genes are given only for firm matches.

j_gene,v_gene,d_gene,CDR3nt,CDR3aa
TRBJ2-7,TRBV6-5,-,TGTGCCAGCAGCCTCGGACTAAAAAGCTACGAGCAGTACTTC,CASSLGLKSYEQYF
TRBJ1-2,TRBV19,-,TGTGCCAGTAGTATAGATTCTAACGGGAGGTTCCGTGATGGCTACACCTTC,CASSIDSNGRFRDGYTF
TRBJ2-1,TRBV7-9,TRBD2,TGTGCCAGCAGCCGTAGGCTTTGGACTAGCGGGAGGGCGAGCAATGAGCAGTTCTTC,CASSRRLWTSGRASNEQFF
TRBJ2-7,TRBV7-9,-,TGTGCCAGCAGCAGTCGCGCCACCGCCTCGTACGAGCAGTACTTC,CASSSRATASYEQYF
TRBJ2-7,TRBV5-1,TRBD2,TGCGCCAGCAGCTTGTCCCCAACCGGGACTAGGCATTTATCCGAGCAGTACTTC,CASSLSPTGTRHLSEQYF
TRBJ2-6,TRBV28,TRBD1,TGTGCCAGCAGCCGTGACAGGGGACGGGCCAACGTCCTGACTTTC,CASSRDRGRANVLTF
TRBJ2-5,TRBV29-1,-,TGCAGCGTCGTCAGGGGGGTATTAAGGAGTAAGACCCAGTACTTC,CSVVRGVLRSKTQYF
TRBJ2-1,TRBV7-9,TRBD2,TGTGCCAGCAGCATTAGCGGGCAGACCTACAATGAGCAGTTCTTC,CASSISGQTYNEQFF
TRBJ2-7,TRBV6-6,TRBD1,TGTGCCAGCAGTTGGACAGGGGGAGGAGGCGAGCAGTACTTC,CASSWTGGGGEQYF
TRBJ1-1,TRBV27,-,TGTGCCAGCAGTTTAATCCCCGTTGATGGGAACACTGAAGCTTTCTTT,CASSLIPVDGNTEAFF
TRBJ2-7,TRBV4-1,TRBD2,TGCGCCAGCAGCCAAGATGGGCTAGCGGGAGGGCCTGGCTACGAGCAGTACTTC,CASSQDGLAGGPGYEQYF
TRBJ2-1,TRBV19,-,TGTGCCAGTGGTGTAGGCAATGAGCAGTTCTTC,CASGVGNEQFF
TRBJ2-1,TRBV6-5,-,TGTGCCAGCAGTTACTCGGAGGAGGGGTACATCAATGAGCAGTTCTTC,CASSYSEEGYINEQFF
TRBJ2-7,TRBV28,-,TGTGCCAGCAGTTTTAATCCGCGGAAGACTGGGTACGAGCAGTACTTC,CASSFNPRKTGYEQYF
TRBJ2-7,TRBV5-1,TRBD2,TGCGCCAGCAGCTTGGGACTAGCGAATTTCCACGAGCAGTACTTC,CASSLGLANFHEQYF
TRBJ1-1,TRBV6-5,TRBD1,TGTGCCAGCAGTTACATCACAGGGGGCTGGACTGAAGCTTTCTTT,CASSYITGGWTEAFF
TRBJ2-7,TRBV28,TRBD2,TGTGCCAGCAGTTCATCCTCCGAGGGACTAGCCTTCCCCTACGAGCAGTACTTC,CASSSSSEGLAFPYEQYF
TRBJ2-7,TRBV5-1,TRBD2,TGCGCCAGCAGCCCCCACGGTAGCGGGGGCACCTACGAGCAGTACTTC,CASSPHGSGGTYEQYF
TRBJ2-7,TRBV4-1,TRBD2,TGCGCCAGCAGCCACCGAGAGGGAGGGCCCGGCGAGCAGTACTTC,CASSHREGGPGEQYF
TRBJ2-7,TRBV28,TRBD2,TGTGCCAGCAGTCCGCTTCCCTTACTAGCGGGAGGGTCCTACGAGCAGTACTTC,CASSPLPLLAGGSYEQYF